This T cell receptor (beta chain) was recovered during a study of blood T cell repertoires in COVID-19. CDR1 is SQVTM and CDR2 is ANQGSEA in the germline V gene. The CDR3 consists of 11 residues. Trimming pared 5 bases from V and 7 bases from J, leaving 11 bases between. Authors' data handling: Reference gene primer amplification gave nucleated cell count estimates. The protocol was immunoSEQ multiplex PCR, while the TCRdb copy is restricted to in-frame clones and leaves out a portion. That table supplies the V and J calls and clone size; D and trimming were determined from the DNA. This sample carries about 290,000 clones, 89% of them seen once, and the ten largest clones take 1.5% to 2%. Allocation to cohorts depended on clinical history reported by the participants.

The clonotype was recovered from a woman aged 40 to 49 who had recovered from COVID-19. The rearrangement joins TRBV29-1 to TRBJ1-2; D is ambiguous. Sequencing was done on a sample of PBMCs or T cells enriched from blood (not recorded which). This CDR3 is CSVLDMVGYTF. The CDR3 DNA follows: TGCAGCGTTCTCGACATGGTTGGCTACACCTTC.